A single sample is the source of the 3 T cell receptor beta chains below, sequenced in a study of glioma-infiltrating T cells. Using RNA template, CDR3s of TCR alpha and beta were amplified with iRepertoire arm-PCR. MiXCR, applied by TCRdb to the multiplex PCR reads, yields one record per CDR3 protein. The profile shows approximately 400,000 distinct CDR3 sequences, 41% of them singletons. Sequenced material: glioma tissue, nonneoplastic brain tissue, or PBMCs (not recorded which). The receptors stem from a human donor with low-grade glioma or glioblastoma, undergoing nonglioma brain surgery, or in good health (not recorded which).

As regards this clonotype: This clone may be a read error of a much larger clone one base away. The chain employs TRBV28 and TRBJ1-5; perhaps TRBD1 as D (5 bases). The CDR3 spans 16 residues. From germline, CDR1 is MDHEN and CDR2 SYDVKM. Deletions cut 3 bases from V and 0 bases from J, with 12 bases between. The CDR3 sequence: CASSFMRTYSNQPQHF. The CDR3 DNA follows: TGTGCCAGCAGTTTTATGCGGACATATAGCAATCAGCCCCAGCATTTT.

The chain employs TRBV7-2 and TRBJ2-1; 10 nucleotides line up with TRBD2. Looked up from germline, CDR1 is SGHTA and CDR2 is FQGNSA. The J segment lost 7 bases and the V segment lost 3 bases, leaving 9 bases of the junction unmatched. The CDR3 extends over 16 amino acids. The CDR3 loop reads CASSLAGLAEGNEQFF. The CDR3 region has the DNA TGTGCCAGCAGCTTGGCCGGACTAGCGGAGGGGAATGAGCAGTTCTTC. The entire variable domain, with the rest obtained from reference TRBV7-2 and TRBJ2-1, is as follows: GAGVSQSPSNKVTEKGKDVELRCDPISGHTALYWYRQSLGQGLEFLIYFQGNSAPDKSGLPSDRFSAERTGGSVSTLTIQRTQQEDSAVYLCASSLAGLAEGNEQFFGPGTRLTVL.

With respect to this clonotype: It may be a read error: a sequence one base away is much more abundant. The chain carries TRBV28 and TRBJ1-2; TRBD1 matches at 8 bases. J was trimmed by 8 bases and V by 6 bases; bases with no gene match: 8. CDR1 and CDR2 (germline): MDHEN, SYDVKM. CDR3 length: 13 residues. The CDR3 DNA reads TGTGCCAGCAGCCACGGACAGGGCGAAGGCTACACCTTC. Translating gives CASSHGQGEGYTF.